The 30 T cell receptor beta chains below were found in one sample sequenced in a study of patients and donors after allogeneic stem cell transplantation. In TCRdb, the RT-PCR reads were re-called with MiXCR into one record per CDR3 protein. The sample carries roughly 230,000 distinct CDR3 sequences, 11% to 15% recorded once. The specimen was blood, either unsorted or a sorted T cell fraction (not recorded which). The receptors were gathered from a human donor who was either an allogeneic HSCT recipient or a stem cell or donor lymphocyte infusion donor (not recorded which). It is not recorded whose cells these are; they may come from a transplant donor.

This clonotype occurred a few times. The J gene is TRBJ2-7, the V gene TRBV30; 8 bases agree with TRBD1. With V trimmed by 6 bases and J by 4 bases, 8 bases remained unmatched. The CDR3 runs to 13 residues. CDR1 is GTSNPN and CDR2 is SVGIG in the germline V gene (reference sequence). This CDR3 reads CACGQGRSYEQYF. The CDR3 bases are TGTGCCTGCGGACAGGGAAGGTCGTACGAGCAGTACTTC.

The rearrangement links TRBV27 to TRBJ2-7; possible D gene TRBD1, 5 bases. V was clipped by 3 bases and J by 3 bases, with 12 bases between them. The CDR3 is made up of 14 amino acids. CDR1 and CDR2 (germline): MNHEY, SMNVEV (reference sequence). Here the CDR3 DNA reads TGTGCCAGCAGTTTGAATATCCAGGGCTACGAGCAGTACTTC. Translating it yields CASSLNIQGYEQYF.

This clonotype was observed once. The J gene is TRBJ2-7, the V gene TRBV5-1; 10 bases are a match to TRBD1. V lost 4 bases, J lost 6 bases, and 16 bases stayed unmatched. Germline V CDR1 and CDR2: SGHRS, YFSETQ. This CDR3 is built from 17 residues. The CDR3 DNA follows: TGCGCCAGCAGCCCGGCCCCGACAGGGGGCGCTTCTAGCGAGCAGTACTTC. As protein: CASSPAPTGGASSEQYF.

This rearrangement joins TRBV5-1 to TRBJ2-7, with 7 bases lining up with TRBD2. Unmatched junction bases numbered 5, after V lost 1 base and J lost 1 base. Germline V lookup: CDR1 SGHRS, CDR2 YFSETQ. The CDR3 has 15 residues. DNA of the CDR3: TGCGCCAGCAGCTTGCCCCACGGGGGGTCCTACGAGCAGTACTTC. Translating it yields CASSLPHGGSYEQYF.

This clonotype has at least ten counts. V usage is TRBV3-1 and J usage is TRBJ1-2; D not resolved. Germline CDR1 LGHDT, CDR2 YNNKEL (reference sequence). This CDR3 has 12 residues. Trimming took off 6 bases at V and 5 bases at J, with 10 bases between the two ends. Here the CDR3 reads CASSPGFYGYTF. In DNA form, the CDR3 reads TGTGCCAGCAGTCCAGGCTTTTATGGCTACACCTTC.

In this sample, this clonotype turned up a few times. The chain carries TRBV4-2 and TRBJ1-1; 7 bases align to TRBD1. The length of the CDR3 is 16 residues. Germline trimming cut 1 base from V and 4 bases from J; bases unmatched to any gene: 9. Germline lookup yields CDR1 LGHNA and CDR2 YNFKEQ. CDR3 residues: CASSQVRGGLGTEAFF. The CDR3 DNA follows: TGTGCCAGCAGCCAAGTCCGAGGGGGCCTGGGCACTGAAGCTTTCTTT.

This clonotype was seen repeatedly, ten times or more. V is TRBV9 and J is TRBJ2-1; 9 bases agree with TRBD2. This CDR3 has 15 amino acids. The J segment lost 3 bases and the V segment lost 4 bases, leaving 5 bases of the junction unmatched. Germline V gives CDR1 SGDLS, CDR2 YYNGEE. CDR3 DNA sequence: TGTGCCAGCAGCCTAACTAGCGGGCGCTACAATGAGCAGTTCTTC. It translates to CASSLTSGRYNEQFF. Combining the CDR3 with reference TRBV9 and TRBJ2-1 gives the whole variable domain DSGVTQTPKHLITATGQRVTLRCSPRSGDLSVYWYQQSLDQGLQFLIQYYNGEERAKGNILERFSAQQFPDLHSELNLSSLELGDSALYFCASSLTSGRYNEQFFGPGTRLTVL.

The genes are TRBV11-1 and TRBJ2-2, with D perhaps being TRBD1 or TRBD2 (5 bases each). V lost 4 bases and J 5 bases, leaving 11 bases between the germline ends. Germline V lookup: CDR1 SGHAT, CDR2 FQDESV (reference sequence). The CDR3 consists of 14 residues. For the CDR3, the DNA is TGTGCCAGCAGCTCCGGGACCTCGACCGGGGAGCTGTTTTTT. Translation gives CASSSGTSTGELFF. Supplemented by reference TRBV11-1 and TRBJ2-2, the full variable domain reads EAEVAQSPRYKITEKSQAVAFWCDPISGHATLYWYRQILGQGPELLVQFQDESVVDDSQLPKDRFSAERLKGVDSTLKIQPAELGDSAMYLCASSSGTSTGELFFGEGSRLTVL.

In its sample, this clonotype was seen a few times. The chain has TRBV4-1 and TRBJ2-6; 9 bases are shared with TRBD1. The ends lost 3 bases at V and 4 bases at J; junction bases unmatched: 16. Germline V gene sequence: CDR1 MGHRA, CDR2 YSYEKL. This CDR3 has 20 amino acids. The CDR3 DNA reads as TGCGCCAGCAGCCAGAGGGCCAGGGACAGGGATCGAGCGGGGGCCAACGTCCTGACTTTC. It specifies CASSQRARDRDRAGANVLTF.

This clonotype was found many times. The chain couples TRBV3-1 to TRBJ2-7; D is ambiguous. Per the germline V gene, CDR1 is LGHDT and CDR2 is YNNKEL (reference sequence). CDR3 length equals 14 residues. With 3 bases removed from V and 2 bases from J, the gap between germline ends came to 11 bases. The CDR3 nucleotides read TGTGCCAGCAGCCAGAGGCACAGTACCTACGAGCAGTACTTC. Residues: CASSQRHSTYEQYF.

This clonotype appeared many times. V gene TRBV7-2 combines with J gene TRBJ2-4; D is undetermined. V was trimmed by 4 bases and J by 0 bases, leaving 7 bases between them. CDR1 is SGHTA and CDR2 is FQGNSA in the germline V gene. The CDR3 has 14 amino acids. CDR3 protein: CASSSTVAKNIQYF. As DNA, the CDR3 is TGTGCCAGCAGCTCAACAGTAGCCAAAAACATTCAGTACTTC.

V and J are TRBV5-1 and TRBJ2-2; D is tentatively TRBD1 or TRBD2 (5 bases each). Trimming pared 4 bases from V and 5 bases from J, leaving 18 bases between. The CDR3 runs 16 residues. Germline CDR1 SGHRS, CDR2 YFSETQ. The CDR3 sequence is CASSLGTTPGTGELFF. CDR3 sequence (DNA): TGCGCCAGCAGCCTCGGGACCACCCCGGGGACCGGGGAGCTGTTTTTT. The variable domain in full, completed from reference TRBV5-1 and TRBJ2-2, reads KAGVTQTPRYLIKTRGQQVTLSCSPISGHRSVSWYQQTPGQGLQFLFEYFSETQRNKGNFPGRFSGRQFSNSRSEMNVSTLELGDSALYLCASSLGTTPGTGELFFGEGSRLTVL.

CDR3: CASSYSKGASAYNEQFF. The CDR3 nucleotides read TGTGCCAGCAGTTACTCGAAGGGGGCCAGCGCCTACAATGAGCAGTTCTTC. The rearrangement joins TRBV6-2 or TRBV6-3 to TRBJ2-1; TRBD1 matches 7 bases. Germline CDR1 MNHEY, CDR2 SVGEGT. The ends lost 0 bases at V and 2 bases at J; junction bases unmatched: 7. This CDR3 spans 17 amino acids.

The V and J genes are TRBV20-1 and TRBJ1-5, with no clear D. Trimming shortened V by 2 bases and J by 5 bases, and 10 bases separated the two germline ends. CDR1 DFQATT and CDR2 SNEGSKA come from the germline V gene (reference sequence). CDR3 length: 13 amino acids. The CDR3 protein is CSARKAWDQPQHF. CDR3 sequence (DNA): TGCAGTGCTAGAAAGGCCTGGGATCAGCCCCAGCATTTT.

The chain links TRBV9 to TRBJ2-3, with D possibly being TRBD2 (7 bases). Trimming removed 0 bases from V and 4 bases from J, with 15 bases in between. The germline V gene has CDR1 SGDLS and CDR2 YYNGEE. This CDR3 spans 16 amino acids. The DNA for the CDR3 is TGTGCCAGCAGCGTAGGTGGGGGGGGCCCGGCAGATACGCAGTATTTT. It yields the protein CASSVGGGGPADTQYF.

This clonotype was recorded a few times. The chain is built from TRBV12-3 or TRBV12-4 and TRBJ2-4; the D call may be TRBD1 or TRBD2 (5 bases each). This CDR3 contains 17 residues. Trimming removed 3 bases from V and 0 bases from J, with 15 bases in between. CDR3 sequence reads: CASSFGGAGLAKNIQYF. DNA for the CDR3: TGTGCCAGCAGTTTTGGGGGAGCCGGACTAGCCAAAAACATTCAGTACTTC.

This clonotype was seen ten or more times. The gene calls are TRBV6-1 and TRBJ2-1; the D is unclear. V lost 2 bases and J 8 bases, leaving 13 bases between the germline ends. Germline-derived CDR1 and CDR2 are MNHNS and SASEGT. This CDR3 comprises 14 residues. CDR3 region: CASSEMIGSDEQFF. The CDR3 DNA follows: TGTGCCAGCAGTGAAATGATAGGGTCGGATGAGCAGTTCTTC.

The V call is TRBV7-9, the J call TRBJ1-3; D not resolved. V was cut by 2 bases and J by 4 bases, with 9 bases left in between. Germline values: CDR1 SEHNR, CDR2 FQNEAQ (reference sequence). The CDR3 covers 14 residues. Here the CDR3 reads CASSLSGVGNTIYF. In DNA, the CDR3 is TGTGCCAGCAGCTTATCTGGGGTCGGAAACACCATATATTTT.

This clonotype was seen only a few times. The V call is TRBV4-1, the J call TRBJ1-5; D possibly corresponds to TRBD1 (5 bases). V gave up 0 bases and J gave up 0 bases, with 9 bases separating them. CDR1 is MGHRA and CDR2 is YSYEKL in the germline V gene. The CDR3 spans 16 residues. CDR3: CASSQDDSYSNQPQHF. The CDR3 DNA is TGCGCCAGCAGCCAAGATGACAGCTATAGCAATCAGCCCCAGCATTTT.

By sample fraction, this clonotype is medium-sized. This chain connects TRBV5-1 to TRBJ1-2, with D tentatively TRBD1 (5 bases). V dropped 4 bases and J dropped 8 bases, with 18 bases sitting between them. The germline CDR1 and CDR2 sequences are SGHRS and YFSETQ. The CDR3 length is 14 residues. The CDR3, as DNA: TGCGCCAGCAGCCCAGGCACGGGGGTTGAGGGCTACACCTTC. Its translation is CASSPGTGVEGYTF.

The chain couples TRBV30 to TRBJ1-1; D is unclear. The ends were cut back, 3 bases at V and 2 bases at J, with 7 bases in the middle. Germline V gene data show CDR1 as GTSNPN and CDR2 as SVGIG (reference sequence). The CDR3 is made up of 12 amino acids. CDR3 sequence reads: CAWRETNTEAFF. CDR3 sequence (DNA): TGTGCCTGGAGGGAAACCAACACTGAAGCTTTCTTT.

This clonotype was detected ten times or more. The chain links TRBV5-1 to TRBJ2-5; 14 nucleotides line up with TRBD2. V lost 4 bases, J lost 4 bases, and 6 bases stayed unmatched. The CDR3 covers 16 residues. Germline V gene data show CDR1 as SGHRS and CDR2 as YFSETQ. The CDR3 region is CASSKGLAGVVETQYF. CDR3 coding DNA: TGCGCCAGCAGCAAGGGACTAGCGGGAGTGGTAGAGACCCAGTACTTC.

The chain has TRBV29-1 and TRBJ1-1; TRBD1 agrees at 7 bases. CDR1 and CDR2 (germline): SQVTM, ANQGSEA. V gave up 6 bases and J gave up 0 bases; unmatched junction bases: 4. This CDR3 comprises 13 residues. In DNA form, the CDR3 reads TGCAGCGTGCGGGGACAGTTGAACACTGAAGCTTTCTTT. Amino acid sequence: CSVRGQLNTEAFF.

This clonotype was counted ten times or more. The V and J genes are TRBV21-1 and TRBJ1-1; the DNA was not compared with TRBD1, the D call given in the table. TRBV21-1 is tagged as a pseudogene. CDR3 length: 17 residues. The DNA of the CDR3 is TGTGCCAGCAGCACCGGACAGGCCTACGGTATGAACACTGAAGCTTTCTTT. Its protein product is CASSTGQAYGMNTEAFF.

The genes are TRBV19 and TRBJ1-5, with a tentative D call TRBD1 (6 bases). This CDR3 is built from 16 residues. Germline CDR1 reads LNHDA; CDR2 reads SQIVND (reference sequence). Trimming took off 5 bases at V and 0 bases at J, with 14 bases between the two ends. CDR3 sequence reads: CASSPLTGDSNQPQHF. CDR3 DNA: TGTGCCAGTAGTCCCCTGACAGGAGATAGCAATCAGCCCCAGCATTTT.

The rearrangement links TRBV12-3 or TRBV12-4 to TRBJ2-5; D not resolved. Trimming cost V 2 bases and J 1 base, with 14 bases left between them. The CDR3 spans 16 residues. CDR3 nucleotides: TGTGCCAGCAGTTTAATCGGCGGCCAGATCCAAGAGACCCAGTACTTC. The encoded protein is CASSLIGGQIQETQYF.

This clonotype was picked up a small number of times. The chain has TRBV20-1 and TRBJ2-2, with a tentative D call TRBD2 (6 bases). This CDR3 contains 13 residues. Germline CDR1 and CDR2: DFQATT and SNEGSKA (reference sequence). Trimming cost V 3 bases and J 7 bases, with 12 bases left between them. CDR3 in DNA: TGCAGTGCTAGCGCGGGGACCCTCGGGGAGCTGTTTTTT. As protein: CSASAGTLGELFF.

CDR3 DNA sequence: TGTGCCAGCAGTCAACAGTTCACAGATACGCAGTATTTT. Its translation: CASSQQFTDTQYF. The J gene is TRBJ2-3, the V gene TRBV25-1, with D uncertain. CDR1 is MGHDK, CDR2 SYGVNS, per germline. The CDR3 extends over 13 amino acids. Trimming pared 5 bases from V and 2 bases from J, leaving 8 bases between.

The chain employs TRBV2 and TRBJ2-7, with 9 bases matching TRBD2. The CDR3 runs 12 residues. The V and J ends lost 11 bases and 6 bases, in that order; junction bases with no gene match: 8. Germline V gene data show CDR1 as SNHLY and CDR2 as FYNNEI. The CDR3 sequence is CAGAAGGLEQYF. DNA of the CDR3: TGTGCCGGGGCGGCGGGGGGGCTCGAGCAGTACTTC.

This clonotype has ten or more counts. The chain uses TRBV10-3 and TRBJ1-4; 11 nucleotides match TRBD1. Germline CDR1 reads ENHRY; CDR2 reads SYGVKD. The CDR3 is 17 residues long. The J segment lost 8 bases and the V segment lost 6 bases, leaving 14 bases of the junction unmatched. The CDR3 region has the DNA TGTGCCATCAGCCTTCAGGAGGACAGGGGGCGCGCGGAAAAACTGTTTTTT. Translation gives CAISLQEDRGRAEKLFF.